Following are 3 T cell receptor beta chains from one sample sequenced in a study of T cells in Graves' hyperthyroidism and ophthalmopathy. TCR beta CDR3 regions were amplified from RNA. In the first-round RT-PCR of the TCR CDR3, the HTBI primer set was used. TCRdb itself ran the multiplex PCR reads through MiXCR, one entry per CDR3 protein. The sample lists 690,000 or so distinct CDR3 sequences; roughly a sixth were seen once. The specimen was blood. These receptor sequences come from a woman aged 45-60 years with Graves' hyperthyroidism that later progressed to Graves' ophthalmopathy.

The chain joins TRBV10-3 to TRBJ1-1; 8 bases agree with TRBD1. Germline V lookup: CDR1 ENHRY, CDR2 SYGVKD. V shed 2 bases and J 7 bases; nucleotides not matched to a gene: 6. This CDR3 region has 14 residues. This CDR3 reads CAISEPDRADEAFF. CDR3 coding DNA: TGTGCCATCAGTGAGCCGGACAGGGCCGATGAAGCTTTCTTT.

The genes are TRBV25-1 and TRBJ1-3, with 12 bases lining up with TRBD1. Trimming cost V 6 bases and J 8 bases; bases outside gene matches: 8. The germline CDR1 and CDR2 sequences are MGHDK and SYGVNS. The CDR3 consists of 15 residues. CDR3 in amino acids: CASRVRGQGADTIYF. The CDR3 nucleotides are TGTGCCAGCAGGGTTAGGGGACAGGGGGCTGACACCATATATTTT.

This clonotype was recorded many times. The chain links TRBV7-3 to TRBJ1-1, with D possibly TRBD1 on 6 matching bases. Germline V gene sequence: CDR1 SGHTA, CDR2 FQGTGA. Trimming removed 5 bases from V and 3 bases from J, with 13 bases in between. The CDR3 covers 14 residues. The CDR3 DNA follows: TGTGCCAGCAGCCCGGGTTGGGGGCACACTGAAGCTTTCTTT. It translates to CASSPGWGHTEAFF.